This T cell receptor beta chain was found in a study of T-cell reconstitution after alpha-beta-depleted transplantation in children. Preparation of the TCRbeta library involved a method that used unique molecular identifiers. MiXCR was run by TCRdb on the PCR reads, yielding one entry per CDR3 protein. This table holds a few hundred thousand distinct CDR3 sequences, 23% found once. The study, taken as a whole, reports: Diversity and T-cell counts at one year after transplant derived mostly from new T cells. Some patients owed their high day-60 TCRbeta diversity to surviving recipient T cells and thymic progenitors.

The V end lost 3 bases, the J end lost 4 bases, and 34 bases lay between the germline ends. This CDR3 is built from 22 residues. A word on this clonotype: The antigen is unknown.

The chain has TRBV7-1 and TRBJ2-1, with D perhaps matching TRBD2 (5 bases). TRBV7-1 is reported as an ORF; its role is uncertain. This receptor was obtained from a male patient younger than 18 who had a stem cell transplant for acute lymphoblastic leukemia, so the T cells may come from the graft donor. The material sequenced was PBMCs, mostly from graft donor cells, taken 180 days after TCRalphabeta/CD19-depleted stem cell transplant. The CDR3 nucleotides are TGTGCCAGCAGCTCGACTACCCTAGTGGACGAGTGGAGCGCGGGCGCTTACAATGAGCAGTTCTTC. As protein: CASSSTTLVDEWSAGAYNEQFF.